The next 7 T cell receptor beta chains were all read from a single sample in a study of cytotoxic CD8 clonotypes in ibrutinib-treated CLL. Libraries were prepared by immunoSEQ multiplex PCR; TCRdb keeps only in-frame clonotypes and omits some of them. This repertoire shows about 160,000 clones, about 84% found once; its top ten account for under 5.5%. The sample in question was PBMCs, obtained after 24 months of ibrutinib treatment. These TCRs come from a human donor with chronic lymphocytic leukemia.

This sequence joins TRBV7-3 and TRBJ1-1, with 7 bases aligning to TRBD1. V shed 5 bases, J shed 9 bases, and the junction held 6 bases outside the gene matches. CDR1 SGHTA and CDR2 FQGTGA come from the germline V gene. The CDR3 contains 12 residues. The CDR3 DNA sequence: TGTGCCAGCAGCGACCGGACAGGAAAAGCTTTCTTT. Amino acids: CASSDRTGKAFF.

This clone was counted a single time. This chain uses TRBV29-1 with TRBJ2-3; D remains ambiguous. CDR3 length: 14 residues. V was clipped by 4 bases and J by 2 bases, with 13 bases between them. Germline V gene sequence: CDR1 SQVTM, CDR2 ANQGSEA. CDR3: CSVGVEELTDTQYF. In nucleotides, the CDR3 is TGCAGCGTTGGGGTCGAGGAACTCACAGATACGCAGTATTTT.

V is TRBV5-4 and J is TRBJ1-2, with D possibly matching TRBD1 (6 bases). V was cut by 6 bases and J by 8 bases, with 26 bases left in between. The CDR3 has 16 residues. The germline V gene has CDR1 SGHNT and CDR2 YYREEE (reference sequence). Written as DNA, the CDR3 is TGTGCCAGCACCCCGGGCGCCGGATTGGGGGCTTTGGGCTACACCTTC. This codes for CASTPGAGLGALGYTF.

The chain joins TRBV5-4 to TRBJ1-4; D call uncertain. The germline V gene encodes CDR1 SGHNT and CDR2 YYREEE (reference sequence). The CDR3 is 15 amino acids. The V and J ends lost 0 bases and 7 bases respectively, with 13 bases between them. The CDR3 here is CASSLGQSGGEKLFF. DNA of the CDR3: TGTGCCAGCAGCTTGGGCCAGAGCGGAGGTGAAAAACTGTTTTTT.

The rearrangement joins TRBV28 to TRBJ2-4; 7 bases match TRBD1. Per germline, CDR1 MDHEN and CDR2 SYDVKM. This CDR3 region has 15 residues. J gave up 1 base and V 5 bases, and 5 bases lay outside the gene matches. The CDR3, as DNA: TGTGCCAGCAGTAATCAACAGGGGGCCAAAAACATTCAGTACTTC. Translated, it gives CASSNQQGAKNIQYF.

V gene TRBV11-1 combines with J gene TRBJ1-2; TRBD1 might be the D (5 bases). V lost 6 bases and J 2 bases, leaving 16 bases between the germline ends. The CDR3 has 15 amino acids. Germline V gene sequence: CDR1 SGHAT, CDR2 FQDESV (reference sequence). CDR3 loop: CASSREAGRNYGYTF. Written as DNA, the CDR3 is TGTGCCAGCAGTCGCGAGGCAGGGAGGAACTATGGCTACACCTTC.

The CDR3: CASTEGWTGELFF. CDR3 nucleotides: TGTGCCAGTACTGAAGGGTGGACCGGGGAGCTGTTTTTT. The chain employs TRBV19 and TRBJ2-2; D call uncertain. Per the germline V gene, CDR1 is LNHDA and CDR2 is SQIVND (reference sequence). Trimming removed 7 bases at V and 5 bases at J, with 11 bases between. The CDR3 totals 13 residues. Supplemented by reference TRBV19 and TRBJ2-2, the full variable domain reads DGGITQSPKYLFRKEGQNVTLSCEQNLNHDAMYWYRQDPGQGLRLIYYSQIVNDFQKGDIAEGYSVSREKKESFPLTVTSAQKNPTAFYLCASTEGWTGELFFGEGSRLTVL.